The 18 T cell receptor beta chains presented below share a single source sample, sequenced in a study of cytomegalovirus exposure and HLA in healthy donors. A multiplex PCR was run with 60 Vbeta primers and 13 Jbeta primers. Assay used: immunoSEQ multiplex PCR; TCRdb lists only in-frame clones, some missing. Found here are 85,000 to 100,000 clones, approximately 81% of them singletons; the top ten hold about 4%. Material for sequencing was PBMCs. These receptors all come from a woman in her forties in good health and CMV-seropositive.

The V gene is TRBV10-3, the J gene TRBJ2-1; 8 bases align to TRBD2. CDR3 length equals 16 residues. Germline CDR1 and CDR2: ENHRY and SYGVKD. Germline trimming cut 2 bases from V and 5 bases from J; bases unmatched to any gene: 8. CDR3 coding DNA: TGTGCCATCAGTGAGACTAGCGGCGGTGGACACAATGAGCAGTTCTTC. It is translated as CAISETSGGGHNEQFF.

CDR3 DNA sequence: TGTGCCAGCAGTGAATTATCCAGGGGCACCCAAGAGACCCAGTACTTC. Its protein product is CASSELSRGTQETQYF. This sequence joins TRBV6-4 and TRBJ2-5, with TRBD1 as a possible D gene (6 bases). The CDR3 is 16 residues long. CDR1 and CDR2 (germline): MRHNA, SNTAGT. Trimming cost V 3 bases and J 1 base, with 15 bases left between them.

This clone was seen a few times. The rearrangement joins TRBV13 to TRBJ2-3; 14 bases match TRBD2. The germline gives CDR1 PRHDT, CDR2 FYEKMQ (reference sequence). Trimming at V came to 5 bases and at J to 6 bases, leaving 7 bases not matched to a gene. This CDR3 is 16 amino acids long. This CDR3 is CASSPRLAGGSDTQYF. The DNA of the CDR3 is TGTGCCAGCAGCCCGAGACTAGCGGGAGGGTCTGATACGCAGTATTTT.

The chain recombines TRBV6-5 with TRBJ2-7; D might be TRBD2 (5 bases). This CDR3 spans 15 amino acids. The germline V and J ends were trimmed by 0 bases and 1 base, with 10 bases remaining between them. Germline loops: CDR1 MNHEY, CDR2 SVGAGI. The CDR3 coding sequence is TGTGCCAGCAGTTACTCGAAGGGAGTATCCTACGAGCAGTACTTC. It codes for CASSYSKGVSYEQYF.

There are a few counts of this clone. The chain links TRBV25-1 to TRBJ2-1, with D maybe TRBD2 (6 bases). The ends were cut back, 3 bases at V and 8 bases at J, with 11 bases in the middle. The germline CDR1 and CDR2 sequences are MGHDK and SYGVNS. The CDR3 covers 13 residues. CDR3 residues: CASSDPGVYEQFF. In DNA form, the CDR3 reads TGTGCCAGCAGTGATCCGGGGGTTTATGAGCAGTTCTTC.

The V gene is TRBV5-1, the J gene TRBJ2-2, with 7 positions matching TRBD2. Looked up from germline, CDR1 is SGHRS and CDR2 is YFSETQ. The CDR3 consists of 15 residues. V gave up 2 bases and J gave up 3 bases; unmatched junction bases: 4. The CDR3 nucleotides read TGCGCCAGCAGCTTCGGCCTAGCGGACACCGGGGAGCTGTTTTTT. Its translation: CASSFGLADTGELFF.

This chain connects TRBV7-9 to TRBJ2-1; TRBD1 is a possible D gene (6 bases). Germline lookup yields CDR1 SEHNR and CDR2 FQNEAQ (reference sequence). V was clipped by 5 bases and J by 10 bases, with 12 bases between them. There are 12 residues in the CDR3. CDR3 protein: CASSTDSREQFF. CDR3 coding DNA: TGTGCCAGCAGCACGGACAGCCGAGAGCAGTTCTTC.

The rearrangement uses TRBV27 and TRBJ2-1, with TRBD2 identical over 9 bases. The CDR3 contains 15 residues. The V gene's germline CDR1 is MNHEY and CDR2 SMNVEV (reference sequence). Germline trimming cut 1 base from V and 6 bases from J; bases unmatched to any gene: 4. The CDR3 coding sequence is TGTGCCAGCAGTTTATTAGCGGGAGCCACCAATGAGCAGTTCTTC. It specifies CASSLLAGATNEQFF.

This clone is categorized as medium-sized. The V and J genes are TRBV28 and TRBJ2-1; 11 bases align to TRBD2. V lost 6 bases to trimming and J lost 7 bases; unmatched junction nucleotides: 11. The germline gives CDR1 MDHEN, CDR2 SYDVKM. CDR3 size: 16 residues. The CDR3 nucleotides are TGTGCCAGCAGCCTCCTAACTAGCGGGAGCAGGAATGAGCAGTTCTTC. Amino acid sequence: CASSLLTSGSRNEQFF. Filled out from reference TRBV28 and TRBJ2-1, the complete variable domain reads DVKVTQSSRYLVKRTGEKVFLECVQDMDHENMFWYRQDPGLGLRLIYFSYDVKMKEKGDIPEGYSVSREKKERFSLILESASTNQTSMYLCASSLLTSGSRNEQFFGPGTRLTVL.

The rearrangement links TRBV2 to TRBJ2-2; 7 bases are shared with TRBD1. The length of the CDR3 is 15 residues. CDR1 SNHLY and CDR2 FYNNEI come from the germline V gene. V lost 2 bases to trimming and J lost 3 bases; unmatched junction nucleotides: 3. The DNA for the CDR3 is TGTGCCAGCAGTGAAAACAGGGGCGACACCGGGGAGCTGTTTTTT. This encodes CASSENRGDTGELFF.

The chain employs TRBV11-3 and TRBJ1-2, with 7 positions matching TRBD1. The germline V gene encodes CDR1 SGHNT and CDR2 YENEEA. The CDR3 length is 13 residues. Germline trimming cut 5 bases from V and 6 bases from J; bases unmatched to any gene: 6. CDR3 residues: CASSRQGFDGYTF. The CDR3 DNA follows: TGTGCCAGCAGCAGACAGGGTTTTGATGGCTACACCTTC.

The chain recombines TRBV6-5 with TRBJ1-2, with TRBD1 as a possible D gene (5 bases). Deletions cut 2 bases from V and 5 bases from J, with 15 bases between. Looked up from germline, CDR1 is MNHEY and CDR2 is SVGAGI. The CDR3 runs 15 residues. The CDR3 sequence is CASSYARTLGYGYTF. In DNA form, the CDR3 reads TGTGCCAGCAGTTACGCGAGGACATTGGGGTATGGCTACACCTTC.

The V gene is TRBV11-2, the J gene TRBJ2-5, with 12 bases matching TRBD2. The V gene end was trimmed by 5 bases and the J gene end by 2 bases; junction bases not matched to a gene: 6. The CDR3 spans 16 residues. CDR1 is SGHAT, CDR2 FQNNGV, per germline. For the CDR3, the DNA is TGTGCCAGCAGCAAGGGACTAGCGGGCCCTCAAGAGACCCAGTACTTC. This codes for CASSKGLAGPQETQYF.

V and J are TRBV7-9 and TRBJ2-2; TRBD2 matches 10 bases. The CDR3 extends over 19 amino acids. Trimming cost V 5 bases and J 5 bases; bases outside gene matches: 17. The germline V gene has CDR1 SEHNR and CDR2 FQNEAQ (reference sequence). CDR3 coding DNA: TGTGCCAGCAGCCCCACCAGTGGGCTAGCGGGAGTTCGGACCGGGGAGCTGTTTTTT. Its protein product is CASSPTSGLAGVRTGELFF.

The V call is TRBV5-1, the J call TRBJ1-1; D is possibly TRBD1 (6 bases). The CDR3 length is 14 residues. Germline V gene data show CDR1 as SGHRS and CDR2 as YFSETQ. V lost 6 bases, J lost 0 bases, and 12 bases lay in between. This CDR3 is CASIRDTLNTEAFF. The CDR3 nucleotides are TGCGCCAGCATCCGGGACACCTTGAACACTGAAGCTTTCTTT.

The sample holds a few counts of this clone. In nucleotides, the CDR3 is TGTGCCAGCAGTCCTCATATAGCGGGAGGAATAAATGAGCAGTTCTTC. Encoded protein: CASSPHIAGGINEQFF. The chain uses TRBV11-2 and TRBJ2-1; 10 bases agree with TRBD2. The V and J ends lost 6 bases and 7 bases, in that order; junction bases with no gene match: 12. In germline, CDR1 is SGHAT, CDR2 FQNNGV. The CDR3 consists of 16 residues.

A word on this clone: At one end the junction does not follow the germline gene, possibly because of a read error. The chain combines TRBV7-7 with TRBJ2-5, with 8 bases fitting TRBD2. CDR3 length equals 15 residues. Germline V gene sequence: CDR1 SSHAT, CDR2 FNYEAQ (reference sequence). The CDR3 DNA is TGTGCTAGCAGCTTATTGGGACTAGTGCAAGAGACCCAGTACTTC. Its protein is CASSLLGLVQETQYF.

The chain links TRBV1 to TRBJ2-1; TRBD2 is taken as the D call from the table, unchecked against the DNA. TRBV1 is a pseudogene. The CDR3 length is 18 residues. CDR3 sequence (DNA): TGCACCAGCAGCCAAGCTCCTTGTGGAGCGGGAGATGGAAATGAGCAGTTCTTC. This codes for CTSSQAPCGAGDGNEQFF.